These T cell receptor beta chains were read from a single sample in a study of blood T cells in healthy people across ages. TCRdb fed the 5' RACE reads into MiXCR, producing one record per CDR3 protein. Found here are over 750,000 distinct CDR3 sequences, approximately 25% of them singletons; the top ten hold roughly a tenth. These data were likewise used in another study, on T cells of mothers and their children.

Input material: blood. Receptors were obtained from a boy aged 5-17 years in good health. The CDR3 runs from the conserved cysteine through the conserved F or W. The order of the fields is CDR3 DNA, CDR3 protein, V gene, D gene, J gene, clone size. The D gene is left open where the match is weak. Size values are once, few and many counts, or a class for expanded clones, and some rows have none.

cdr3_nt: TGTGCCAGCAGCCACCCTTCGGGGCGGATGCAGTTCTTC; cdr3_aa: CASSHPSGRMQFF; v_call: TRBV4-2; d_call: NA; j_call: TRBJ2-1; clone_size: few
cdr3_nt: TGTGCCAGCAGCGGTCCCGGACTAGGGAGGATAGAGCAGTACTTC; cdr3_aa: CASSGPGLGRIEQYF; v_call: TRBV7-8; d_call: TRBD2; j_call: TRBJ2-5; clone_size: NA
cdr3_nt: TGTGCCAGCAGCTTAGAAGCGGGAGACGGGGAGCTGTTTTTT; cdr3_aa: CASSLEAGDGELFF; v_call: TRBV7-2; d_call: TRBD2; j_call: TRBJ2-2; clone_size: NA
cdr3_nt: TGTGCCAGCAACTATGACAGGCCCGGCACAGGTACGCAGTATTTT; cdr3_aa: CASNYDRPGTGTQYF; v_call: TRBV12-3/TRBV12-4; d_call: NA; j_call: TRBJ2-3; clone_size: NA
cdr3_nt: TGCAGTGCATCCCACAGGGATCTCGGCTATGGCTACACCTTC; cdr3_aa: CSASHRDLGYGYTF; v_call: TRBV20-1; d_call: NA; j_call: TRBJ1-2; clone_size: NA
cdr3_nt: TGTGCCAGCAGTAATCCTTACTATGGCTACACCTTC; cdr3_aa: CASSNPYYGYTF; v_call: TRBV28; d_call: NA; j_call: TRBJ1-2; clone_size: NA
cdr3_nt: TGTGCCAGCAGCGCAGAGCCCTCCTACGAGCAGTACTTC; cdr3_aa: CASSAEPSYEQYF; v_call: TRBV9; d_call: NA; j_call: TRBJ2-7; clone_size: NA
cdr3_nt: TGCAGTGCTAGAGTACTGCGGGAGGGCGGATATACGCAGTATTTT; cdr3_aa: CSARVLREGGYTQYF; v_call: TRBV20-1; d_call: TRBD2; j_call: TRBJ2-3; clone_size: NA
cdr3_nt: TGTGCCAGCCGAGACTGGTTACAAGAGACCCAGTACTTC; cdr3_aa: CASRDWLQETQYF; v_call: TRBV6-2/TRBV6-3; d_call: NA; j_call: TRBJ2-5; clone_size: many
cdr3_nt: TGCAGCCTGCTGACAGGGAACGAGCAGTACTTC; cdr3_aa: CSLLTGNEQYF; v_call: TRBV29-1; d_call: TRBD1; j_call: TRBJ2-7; clone_size: few
cdr3_nt: TGCAGCGTCGGACAGGGGGCAGGGGATGGCTACACCTTC; cdr3_aa: CSVGQGAGDGYTF; v_call: TRBV29-1; d_call: TRBD1; j_call: TRBJ1-2; clone_size: few
cdr3_nt: TGTGCCAGCAGCAAGCCCCTAGCGTCCACCGGGGAGCTGTTTTTT; cdr3_aa: CASSKPLASTGELFF; v_call: TRBV7-4; d_call: NA; j_call: TRBJ2-2; clone_size: few
cdr3_nt: TGTGCCAGCAGCTTGCCCCCTGGTGACACTGAAGCTTTCTTT; cdr3_aa: CASSLPPGDTEAFF; v_call: TRBV7-9; d_call: NA; j_call: TRBJ1-1; clone_size: NA
cdr3_nt: TGTGCCAGCAGAACAGGGGAGGGGGAAAACACTGAAGCTTTCTTT; cdr3_aa: CASRTGEGENTEAFF; v_call: TRBV12-3/TRBV12-4; d_call: TRBD1; j_call: TRBJ1-1; clone_size: NA
cdr3_nt: TGTGCCAGCAGCGTAGAGGCCACTAGTTACCACGAGCAGTACTTC; cdr3_aa: CASSVEATSYHEQYF; v_call: TRBV9; d_call: NA; j_call: TRBJ2-7; clone_size: NA
cdr3_nt: TGCAGCGTTGAATCTCGACTAGCTGCAGATACGCAGTATTTT; cdr3_aa: CSVESRLAADTQYF; v_call: TRBV29-1; d_call: TRBD2; j_call: TRBJ2-3; clone_size: few
cdr3_nt: TGTGCCACCAGTGATTTAACAGGGCGGTACTTC; cdr3_aa: CATSDLTGRYF; v_call: TRBV24-1; d_call: NA; j_call: TRBJ2-7; clone_size: few
cdr3_nt: TGTGCCATCAGTGGGGACAGGGAAGGCTATGGCTACACCTTC; cdr3_aa: CAISGDREGYGYTF; v_call: TRBV10-3; d_call: TRBD1; j_call: TRBJ1-2; clone_size: NA
cdr3_nt: TGTGCCAGCAGATTAAAGGACAGTTATAATTCACCCCTCCACTTT; cdr3_aa: CASRLKDSYNSPLHF; v_call: TRBV7-2; d_call: NA; j_call: TRBJ1-6; clone_size: many
cdr3_nt: TGTGCCAGCAGTCGGGACAGGGTCACAGATACGCAGTATTTT; cdr3_aa: CASSRDRVTDTQYF; v_call: TRBV2; d_call: TRBD1; j_call: TRBJ2-3; clone_size: few
cdr3_nt: TGCAGTGCTAGAGATGGCACTATCTTTGAGGGGACTGAAGCTTTCTTT; cdr3_aa: CSARDGTIFEGTEAFF; v_call: TRBV20-1; d_call: NA; j_call: TRBJ1-1; clone_size: NA
cdr3_nt: TGCAGCGTCCAGGGAGCCTACGAGCAGTACTTC; cdr3_aa: CSVQGAYEQYF; v_call: TRBV29-1; d_call: NA; j_call: TRBJ2-7; clone_size: few
cdr3_nt: TGCAGTGCCTCCCCGATGGGGGGCAGCTCCTACGAGCAGTACTTC; cdr3_aa: CSASPMGGSSYEQYF; v_call: TRBV20-1; d_call: NA; j_call: TRBJ2-7; clone_size: NA
cdr3_nt: TGTGCCAGCAGCTTTAGGTGGACAGGACTTTACAATGAGCAGTTCTTC; cdr3_aa: CASSFRWTGLYNEQFF; v_call: TRBV7-9; d_call: TRBD1; j_call: TRBJ2-1; clone_size: few
cdr3_nt: TGTGCCAGCAGACGACAGGGCGCCGGGGAGCTGTTTTTT; cdr3_aa: CASRRQGAGELFF; v_call: TRBV14; d_call: TRBD1; j_call: TRBJ2-2; clone_size: NA
cdr3_nt: TGTGCCAGCAGCTTCGAAGCGGAAGAGACCCAGTACTTC; cdr3_aa: CASSFEAEETQYF; v_call: TRBV4-2; d_call: NA; j_call: TRBJ2-5; clone_size: few
cdr3_nt: TGTGCCAGCAGCCCCTGGACAGACTCCTACGAGCAGTACTTC; cdr3_aa: CASSPWTDSYEQYF; v_call: TRBV7-2; d_call: NA; j_call: TRBJ2-7; clone_size: many
cdr3_nt: TGTGCCAGCAGTCCCACATCGGGGGCGTCGGGTGAAAAACTGTTTTTT; cdr3_aa: CASSPTSGASGEKLFF; v_call: TRBV12-3/TRBV12-4; d_call: NA; j_call: TRBJ1-4; clone_size: NA
cdr3_nt: TGTGCCAGCAGACCAGGAGTCAAAGATACGCAGTATTTT; cdr3_aa: CASRPGVKDTQYF; v_call: TRBV6-5; d_call: NA; j_call: TRBJ2-3; clone_size: NA
cdr3_nt: TGTGCCAGCTCGCCGGACCAGGGGAGGCACACCATATATTTT; cdr3_aa: CASSPDQGRHTIYF; v_call: TRBV18; d_call: NA; j_call: TRBJ1-3; clone_size: few
cdr3_nt: TGTGCCACCGTCCAGGGGGCCAAAAACATTCAGTACTTC; cdr3_aa: CATVQGAKNIQYF; v_call: TRBV6-1; d_call: NA; j_call: TRBJ2-4; clone_size: few
cdr3_nt: TGTGCCAGTAGTATAAGAGGTGTCTACAATGAGCAGTTCTTC; cdr3_aa: CASSIRGVYNEQFF; v_call: TRBV19; d_call: NA; j_call: TRBJ2-1; clone_size: few
cdr3_nt: TGTGCCATCAGCGACCCTCGAGCGGGCCTAGGTGCAAATATGCAGTTCTTC; cdr3_aa: CAISDPRAGLGANMQFF; v_call: TRBV10-3; d_call: NA; j_call: TRBJ2-1; clone_size: NA
cdr3_nt: TGTGCCAGCAGCCTACGGGATGGGGGAGGGGCAGATACGCGGTATTTT; cdr3_aa: CASSLRDGGGADTRYF; v_call: TRBV6-6; d_call: TRBD2; j_call: TRBJ2-3; clone_size: few
cdr3_nt: TGTGCTAGTGCCACGGGGTTTGCGGGGGGCACCCCCTACGAGCAGTACTTC; cdr3_aa: CASATGFAGGTPYEQYF; v_call: TRBV12-5; d_call: TRBD2; j_call: TRBJ2-7; clone_size: few
cdr3_nt: TGTGCCAGCGGAGGGGTTCCTAGCACAGATACGCAGTATTTT; cdr3_aa: CASGGVPSTDTQYF; v_call: TRBV7-9; d_call: NA; j_call: TRBJ2-3; clone_size: few
cdr3_nt: TGTGCCAGCAGCTGGGGATCCTACGAGCAGTACTTC; cdr3_aa: CASSWGSYEQYF; v_call: TRBV7-9; d_call: NA; j_call: TRBJ2-7; clone_size: many
cdr3_nt: TGTGCCAGCAGCGCAGATGAAAAACTGTTTTTT; cdr3_aa: CASSADEKLFF; v_call: TRBV9; d_call: NA; j_call: TRBJ1-4; clone_size: many
cdr3_nt: TGTGCCAGCAGCTTCAGGGGCCCCACCGGGGAGCTGTTTTTT; cdr3_aa: CASSFRGPTGELFF; v_call: TRBV7-9; d_call: NA; j_call: TRBJ2-2; clone_size: many
cdr3_nt: TGTGCCAGCAGCCATTACGGGAACACTGAAGCTTTCTTT; cdr3_aa: CASSHYGNTEAFF; v_call: TRBV3-1; d_call: NA; j_call: TRBJ1-1; clone_size: few
cdr3_nt: TGTGCCAGCAGCCTCGGGACAGCCTACTCTGGGGCCAACGTCCTGACTTTC; cdr3_aa: CASSLGTAYSGANVLTF; v_call: TRBV28; d_call: TRBD1; j_call: TRBJ2-6; clone_size: few
cdr3_nt: TGTGCCAGCAGCTCAGCAGCGGGGCCCGTCGGGGAGACCCAGTACTTC; cdr3_aa: CASSSAAGPVGETQYF; v_call: TRBV13; d_call: TRBD2; j_call: TRBJ2-5; clone_size: NA
cdr3_nt: TGTGCCAGCAGCTTCCTAGCGGGAGAGTTTTTCCACAATGAGCAGTTCTTC; cdr3_aa: CASSFLAGEFFHNEQFF; v_call: TRBV7-9; d_call: TRBD2; j_call: TRBJ2-1; clone_size: NA
cdr3_nt: TGTGCCAGCAGTCCCCTCCCCGGACAGGTTCTCGTCTATGGCTACACCTTC; cdr3_aa: CASSPLPGQVLVYGYTF; v_call: TRBV6-5; d_call: TRBD1; j_call: TRBJ1-2; clone_size: few
cdr3_nt: TGTGCCAGCAGTTCCTCTCTGACTAGCGGGAGGGGAGAGACCCAGTACTTC; cdr3_aa: CASSSSLTSGRGETQYF; v_call: TRBV28; d_call: TRBD2; j_call: TRBJ2-5; clone_size: few
cdr3_nt: TGCAGCGTCTCACCGGGACAGCACAACTACGAGCAGTACTTC; cdr3_aa: CSVSPGQHNYEQYF; v_call: TRBV29-1; d_call: TRBD1; j_call: TRBJ2-7; clone_size: few
cdr3_nt: TGCAGTGCTAGAGACGGACTAGCGGGGGCGGGGGAGACCCAGTACTTC; cdr3_aa: CSARDGLAGAGETQYF; v_call: TRBV20-1; d_call: TRBD2; j_call: TRBJ2-5; clone_size: NA
cdr3_nt: TGTGCCAGCAGCTTACGCTCTAGCGGGAGGGAGACCCAGTACTTC; cdr3_aa: CASSLRSSGRETQYF; v_call: TRBV7-2; d_call: TRBD2; j_call: TRBJ2-5; clone_size: few
cdr3_nt: TGTGCCAGCGGGGGTATAAAGACCCAGTACTTC; cdr3_aa: CASGGIKTQYF; v_call: TRBV2; d_call: NA; j_call: TRBJ2-5; clone_size: once
cdr3_nt: TGTGCCAGCACCCGACTAAGCGAGGGGGACACCCGCTACGAGCAGTACTTC; cdr3_aa: CASTRLSEGDTRYEQYF; v_call: TRBV7-9; d_call: NA; j_call: TRBJ2-7; clone_size: NA
cdr3_nt: TGTGCCAGCAGCTTAAGGGCTAGCGGGAATTGGAATGAGCAGTTCTTC; cdr3_aa: CASSLRASGNWNEQFF; v_call: TRBV11-2; d_call: TRBD2; j_call: TRBJ2-1; clone_size: few
cdr3_nt: TGTGCCAGTAGTTCGTCGGGACTAGCGGGAGGTAATGAGCAGTTCTTC; cdr3_aa: CASSSSGLAGGNEQFF; v_call: TRBV19; d_call: TRBD2; j_call: TRBJ2-1; clone_size: NA
cdr3_nt: TGCGCCAGCAGCCAAGATCGTCTCTACGAGCAGTACTTC; cdr3_aa: CASSQDRLYEQYF; v_call: TRBV4-1; d_call: NA; j_call: TRBJ2-7; clone_size: NA
cdr3_nt: TGTGTCAGCAGTTTAGCTGGCCCGTACTCTGGAAACACCATACATTTT; cdr3_aa: CVSSLAGPYSGNTIHF; v_call: TRBV12-3/TRBV12-4; d_call: NA; j_call: TRBJ1-3; clone_size: NA
cdr3_nt: TGTGCCAGCAGCGTCTCCGGCAGGGGCGAGCAGTACTTC; cdr3_aa: CASSVSGRGEQYF; v_call: TRBV9; d_call: NA; j_call: TRBJ2-7; clone_size: NA
cdr3_nt: TGTGCCAGCAGACGAAGATACAGGGTAGGGCAAGAGACCCAGTACTTC; cdr3_aa: CASRRRYRVGQETQYF; v_call: TRBV11-2; d_call: NA; j_call: TRBJ2-5; clone_size: NA
cdr3_nt: TGCGCCAGCAGCGGGGCTGGACTAGCGGGGAAATACAATGAGCAGTTCTTC; cdr3_aa: CASSGAGLAGKYNEQFF; v_call: TRBV5-1; d_call: TRBD2; j_call: TRBJ2-1; clone_size: NA
cdr3_nt: TGCAGTGCCCCCAGACTAGCGGGGGGTCTAGAGACCCAGTACTTC; cdr3_aa: CSAPRLAGGLETQYF; v_call: TRBV20-1; d_call: TRBD2; j_call: TRBJ2-5; clone_size: NA